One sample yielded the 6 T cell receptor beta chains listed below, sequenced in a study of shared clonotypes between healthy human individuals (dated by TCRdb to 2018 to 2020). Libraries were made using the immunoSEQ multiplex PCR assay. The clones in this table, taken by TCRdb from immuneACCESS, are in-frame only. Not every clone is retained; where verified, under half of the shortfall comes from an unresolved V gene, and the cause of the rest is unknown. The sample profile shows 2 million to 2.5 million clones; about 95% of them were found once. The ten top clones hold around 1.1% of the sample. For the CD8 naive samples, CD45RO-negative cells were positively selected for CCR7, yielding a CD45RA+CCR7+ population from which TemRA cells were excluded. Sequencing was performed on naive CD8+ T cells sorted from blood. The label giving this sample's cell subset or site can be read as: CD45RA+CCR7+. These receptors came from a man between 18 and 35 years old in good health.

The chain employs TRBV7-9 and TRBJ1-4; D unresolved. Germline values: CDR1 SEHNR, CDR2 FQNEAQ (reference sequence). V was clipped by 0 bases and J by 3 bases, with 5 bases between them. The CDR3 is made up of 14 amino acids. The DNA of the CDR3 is TGTGCCAGCAGCTTAGCGAGGGCTAATGAAAAACTGTTTTTT. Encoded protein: CASSLARANEKLFF.

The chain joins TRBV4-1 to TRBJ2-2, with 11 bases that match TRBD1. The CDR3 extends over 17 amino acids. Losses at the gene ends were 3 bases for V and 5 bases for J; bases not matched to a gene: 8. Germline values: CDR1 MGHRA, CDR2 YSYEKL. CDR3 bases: TGCGCCAGCAGCCATCTACCGGGACAGGGGGGAACCGGGGAGCTGTTTTTT. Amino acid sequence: CASSHLPGQGGTGELFF.

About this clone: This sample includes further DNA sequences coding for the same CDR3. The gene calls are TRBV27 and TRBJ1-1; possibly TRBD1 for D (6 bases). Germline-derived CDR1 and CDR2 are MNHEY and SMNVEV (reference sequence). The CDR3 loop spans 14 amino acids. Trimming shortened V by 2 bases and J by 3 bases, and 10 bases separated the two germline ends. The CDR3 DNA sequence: TGTGCCAGCAGTTTAAGAGGGGGATACACTGAAGCTTTCTTT. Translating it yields CASSLRGGYTEAFF.

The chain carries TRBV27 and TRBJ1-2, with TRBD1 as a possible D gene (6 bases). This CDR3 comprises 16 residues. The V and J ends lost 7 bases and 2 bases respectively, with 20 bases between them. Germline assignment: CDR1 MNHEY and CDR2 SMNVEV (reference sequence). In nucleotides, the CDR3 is TGTGCCAGCACCCGCCTGCGATCAGGGGCCAACTATGGCTACACCTTC. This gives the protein CASTRLRSGANYGYTF.

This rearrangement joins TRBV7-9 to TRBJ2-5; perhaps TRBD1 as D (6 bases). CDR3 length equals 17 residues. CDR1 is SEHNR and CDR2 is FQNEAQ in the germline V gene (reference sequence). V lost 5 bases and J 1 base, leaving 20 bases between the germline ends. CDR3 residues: CASSPSTGTIFQETQYF. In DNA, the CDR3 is TGTGCCAGCAGCCCAAGTACAGGGACCATCTTCCAAGAGACCCAGTACTTC.

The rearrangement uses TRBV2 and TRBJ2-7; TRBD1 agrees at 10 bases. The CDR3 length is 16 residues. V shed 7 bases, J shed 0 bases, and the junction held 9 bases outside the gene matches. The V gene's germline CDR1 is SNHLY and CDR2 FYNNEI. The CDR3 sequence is CASTPRDRGLSYEQYF. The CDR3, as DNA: TGTGCCAGCACCCCTCGGGACAGGGGCCTCTCCTACGAGCAGTACTTC.